The 6 T cell receptor beta chains listed next were all sequenced from one sample in a study of T cell repertoires in cytomegalovirus infection. TCRdb reprocessed the reads via MiXCR and lists one record per CDR3 protein. The table has roughly 860,000 distinct CDR3 sequences, about 30% seen once. What these receptors recognize is not known. The material was cultured CD8+ T cells from PBMCs, obtained from culture after CMV antigen stimulation. The receptors here all came from a human donor in good health (CMV status not recorded). Some clones in this sample may be carry-over from other donors' samples.

This clonotype has more than one count but fewer than ten. V is TRBV9 and J is TRBJ1-5; a weak D match, TRBD1 (5 bases). Germline V gene lookup returns CDR1 SGDLS and CDR2 YYNGEE. The CDR3 is 14 residues long. V was shortened by 0 bases and J by 7 bases, with 11 bases between the two germline ends. This CDR3 reads CASSVGGGYQPQHF. In nucleotides, the CDR3 is TGTGCCAGCAGCGTAGGCGGGGGATACCAGCCCCAGCATTTT.

The chain is built from TRBV4-1 and TRBJ2-2; D uncertain. From germline, CDR1 is MGHRA and CDR2 YSYEKL. Trimming took off 2 bases at V and 7 bases at J, with 14 bases between the two ends. The CDR3 runs to 15 residues. This CDR3 is CASSQTRWTIGELFF. The CDR3 nucleotides read TGCGCCAGCAGCCAAACCCGTTGGACGATCGGGGAGCTGTTTTTT.

The sample holds a few counts of this clonotype. This rearrangement joins TRBV18 to TRBJ1-6; 8 bases match TRBD1. The junction had 21 bases not matched to a gene; V was cut back by 3 bases and J by 14 bases. CDR1 and CDR2 from the germline V gene are KGHSH and LQKENI. The CDR3 length is 18 residues. The CDR3 DNA reads as TGTGCCAGCTCACCGACTCTCGGACAGGGCCCGGGAGGCAGTGCCCTCCACTTT. It yields the protein CASSPTLGQGPGGSALHF.

The gene calls are TRBV4-2 and TRBJ1-2; D is perhaps TRBD1 (5 bases). CDR3 length equals 21 residues. Trimming took 4 bases from V and 5 from J, leaving 35 bases between them. Germline CDR1 is LGHNA and CDR2 is YNFKEQ. The CDR3 sequence is CASSRSFRVAGTDRLWYGYTF. CDR3 nucleotides: TGTGCCAGCAGCCGGTCATTCCGGGTCGCAGGGACCGACCGCCTTTGGTATGGCTACACCTTC.

The chain has TRBV4-3 and TRBJ2-1; the D is unclear. CDR1 is LGHNA, CDR2 YSLEER, per germline. CDR3 size: 17 residues. Trimming pared 0 bases from V and 4 bases from J, leaving 16 bases between. In DNA form, the CDR3 reads TGCGCCAGCAGCCAAGAACATGCGACCCGCCCTTACAATGAGCAGTTCTTC. This gives the protein CASSQEHATRPYNEQFF.

This clonotype was recorded only once. The V and J genes are TRBV4-1 and TRBJ1-1; unclear D gene. The CDR3 runs 15 residues. The germline V gene has CDR1 MGHRA and CDR2 YSYEKL. V shed 0 bases and J shed 1 base, with 9 bases lying between them. The CDR3 spells CASSQEAIGNTEAFF. Here the CDR3 DNA reads TGCGCCAGCAGCCAAGAAGCAATCGGGAACACTGAAGCTTTCTTT.